This entry lists 17 T cell receptor beta chains sequenced from one sample in a study of blood T cells in healthy people across ages. Combining a sample-barcoded 5' primer with a J-beta primer mix, a second PCR ran for roughly 7 to 12 cycles. MiXCR was run by TCRdb on the 5' RACE reads, yielding one entry per CDR3 protein. The sample has 500,000 to 600,000 distinct CDR3 sequences, about 25% seen once. Material for sequencing was blood. The source is a woman aged 70 to 79 in good health.

The CDR3 region is CASSLVAGGSETQYF. The CDR3 nucleotides are TGTGCCAGCAGCTTAGTCGCGGGGGGTTCAGAGACCCAGTACTTC. The gene calls are TRBV7-2 and TRBJ2-5; 8 nucleotides line up with TRBD2. Germline CDR1 is SGHTA and CDR2 is FQGNSA. The CDR3 runs 15 residues. V dropped 1 base and J dropped 4; count of bases not matched to a gene: 5.

This clonotype was observed a handful of times. This chain uses TRBV9 with TRBJ2-5; TRBD2 matches at 10 bases. The DNA matches TRBJ2-1 better at its end, which makes the J call doubtful. The germline gives CDR1 SGDLS, CDR2 YYNGEE. CDR3 length: 16 amino acids. The CDR3 DNA reads TGTGCCAGCAGCGTCCGAGGGACTAGCGATTACAATGAGCAGTTCTTC. This translates into CASSVRGTSDYNEQFF.

V is TRBV4-3 and J is TRBJ2-5; 7 positions agree with TRBD2. V was clipped by 0 bases and J by 2 bases; unmatched bases: 3. The CDR3 has 15 residues. The germline V gene has CDR1 LGHNA and CDR2 YSLEER. For the CDR3, the DNA is TGCGCCAGCAGCCAAGATAGGACTAGACAAGAGACCCAGTACTTC. Protein sequence: CASSQDRTRQETQYF.

This clonotype occurred a few times. The J gene is TRBJ2-7, the V gene TRBV5-5; D may be TRBD2 (7 bases). The DNA end favors TRBJ2-5, so the J call may be wrong. The germline V gene encodes CDR1 SGHKS and CDR2 YYEKEE (reference sequence). The CDR3 runs 16 residues. The CDR3 DNA reads TGTGCCAGCAGCTCACAGCCGGGGGGCTACCAAGAGACCCAGTACTTC. It specifies CASSSQPGGYQETQYF.

In this sample, this clonotype turned up many times. The chain carries TRBV12-3 or TRBV12-4 and TRBJ1-4; tentative D call: TRBD1 (6 bases). The CDR3 totals 12 residues. The V and J ends lost 5 bases and 10 bases respectively, with 11 bases between them. The CDR3 loop is CASSKQGLKLFF. The CDR3 bases are TGTGCCAGCAGTAAACAGGGTCTAAAACTGTTTTTT.

CDR3 coding DNA: TGTGCCAGCAGTGAATTGGGGGCGCCTGAAAAACTGTTTTTT. Amino acid sequence: CASSELGAPEKLFF. The genes are TRBV2 and TRBJ1-4; D may be TRBD1 (6 bases). Germline CDR1 SNHLY, CDR2 FYNNEI. The V end lost 2 bases, the J end lost 7 bases, and 11 bases lay between the germline ends. The CDR3 runs 14 residues.

Of note for this clonotype: Sequence at one end of the junction differs from germline and may be a read error. V is TRBV29-1 and J is TRBJ2-1; D remains unclear. Germline CDR1 and CDR2: SQVTM and ANQGSEA. This CDR3 has 11 amino acids. The CDR3 nucleotides read TGCAGCGTGGAAGATATTGTTGAGCAGTTCTTC. As protein: CSVEDIVEQFF.

The chain employs TRBV7-2 and TRBJ1-4, with no clear D. Germline V CDR1 and CDR2: SGHTA, FQGNSA. The CDR3 runs to 14 residues. The V and J ends lost 1 base and 7 bases respectively, with 10 bases between them. CDR3 sequence reads: CASSLVRGTEKLFF. In nucleotides, the CDR3 is TGTGCCAGCAGCTTAGTCCGGGGTACTGAAAAACTGTTTTTT.

This clonotype was seen a few times. J is TRBJ2-2 and V is TRBV7-2, with TRBD2 matching 7 bases. The CDR3 is made up of 16 amino acids. Germline loops: CDR1 SGHTA, CDR2 FQGNSA. The trim removed 6 bases at V and 7 bases at J, leaving 14 bases unmatched. The CDR3: CASRATGGIVIGELFF. DNA of the CDR3: TGTGCCAGCAGGGCGACGGGGGGAATTGTCATCGGGGAGCTGTTTTTT.

The chain recombines TRBV7-7 with TRBJ1-2; D not certain. Trimming shortened V by 5 bases and J by 4 bases, and 26 bases separated the two germline ends. The CDR3 has 18 amino acids. The germline CDR1 and CDR2 sequences are SSHAT and FNYEAQ (reference sequence). CDR3 loop: CASSRKRAAKIRTYGYTF. CDR3 bases: TGTGCCAGCAGCAGAAAGCGGGCAGCAAAAATCCGCACCTATGGCTACACCTTC.

A note on this clonotype: Given a much more abundant clone one base away, this may be a read error. The chain is built from TRBV5-1 and TRBJ2-7; TRBD1 matches at 10 bases. The CDR3 runs 14 residues. CDR1 is SGHRS, CDR2 YFSETQ, per germline. For the CDR3, the DNA is TGCGCCAGCAGCTGGACAGGGGGTGCCTACGAGCAGAACTTC. Translation gives CASSWTGGAYEQNF. Supplemented by reference TRBV5-1 and TRBJ2-7, the full variable domain reads KAGVTQTPRYLIKTRGQQVTLSCSPISGHRSVSWYQQTPGQGLQFLFEYFSETQRNKGNFPGRFSGRQFSNSRSEMNVSTLELGDSALYLCASSWTGGAYEQNFGPGTRLTVT.

This clonotype was observed a handful of times. The chain recombines TRBV6-5 with TRBJ1-3, with TRBD1 as a possible D gene (5 bases). V was shortened by 7 bases and J by 3 bases, with 10 bases between the two germline ends. The CDR3 consists of 13 residues. The germline V gene encodes CDR1 MNHEY and CDR2 SVGAGI. The CDR3: CASIWTSGNTIYF. The CDR3, as DNA: TGTGCCAGCATTTGGACAAGTGGAAACACCATATATTTT.

This clonotype was picked up a small number of times. This sequence joins TRBV3-1 and TRBJ2-3; TRBD2 matches 10 bases. The germline V gene encodes CDR1 LGHDT and CDR2 YNNKEL (reference sequence). After removal of 0 bases from V and 2 bases from J, the junction contained 5 bases not matched to a gene. The CDR3 totals 17 residues. CDR3 DNA: TGTGCCAGCAGCCAAGATCTAGCGGGAGCTTACACAGATACGCAGTATTTT. It specifies CASSQDLAGAYTDTQYF.

Of note for this clonotype: Germline and junction disagree at one end, which may indicate a read error. The chain couples TRBV12-3 or TRBV12-4 to TRBJ1-2; D is ambiguous. CDR3 length: 16 amino acids. CDR3 protein: CASSSPNGRGNYGYAF. The CDR3 bases are TGTGCCAGCAGTTCTCCCAACGGGCGGGGAAACTATGGCTACGCCTTC.

This clonotype was detected only a few times. The V call is TRBV4-2, the J call TRBJ2-2, with TRBD2 identical over 8 bases. Germline V gene lookup returns CDR1 LGHNA and CDR2 YNFKEQ. The CDR3 runs 16 residues. V lost 2 bases, J lost 0 bases, and 2 bases stayed unmatched. This CDR3 is CASSQNGGANTGELFF. The CDR3 DNA reads as TGTGCCAGCAGCCAAAACGGGGGGGCGAACACCGGGGAGCTGTTTTTT.

In this sample, this clonotype turned up many times. V usage is TRBV28 and J usage is TRBJ2-7; no clear D. Germline V lookup: CDR1 MDHEN, CDR2 SYDVKM. Trimming pared 4 bases from V and 7 bases from J, leaving 11 bases between. CDR3 length equals 12 residues. The CDR3 DNA follows: TGTGCCAGCAGTTCCCCCTTGGTAGAGCAGTACTTC. Translation: CASSSPLVEQYF.

This chain connects TRBV20-1 to TRBJ2-1; D gene unclear. In germline, CDR1 is DFQATT, CDR2 SNEGSKA (reference sequence). CDR3 size: 12 residues. Trimming stripped 4 bases from V and 4 bases from J, with 8 bases between. The CDR3 is CSATPEYNEQFF. DNA of the CDR3: TGCAGTGCTACCCCGGAGTACAATGAGCAGTTCTTC.